The rows below give T cell receptor beta chains drawn from one sample of a study of blood T cell repertoires in COVID-19. Method: immunoSEQ multiplex PCR; TCRdb's copy keeps in-frame clones and lacks some. The data hold approximately 350,000 clones, with over 70% observed a single time. The sample taken for sequencing was peripheral blood. The receptor source for this set is a woman between 50 and 59 years old with COVID-19, enrolled during active disease. CDR3s include the opening cysteine and the closing phenylalanine or tryptophan. A D gene is named only where the DNA matches it firmly. Rows may omit the clone size; those that give it use once, few, many or a size class.

once,TRBV11-2,-,TRBJ1-4,TGTGCCAGCAGCCGGGGTAGAACTAATGAAAAACTGTTTTTT,CASSRGRTNEKLFF
-,TRBV18,-,TRBJ2-3,TGTGCCAGCTCACCTTCGAGTCCAGATACGCAGTATTTT,CASSPSSPDTQYF
-,TRBV5-6,TRBD1,TRBJ2-7,TGTGCCAGCAGGTGGACAGGGGGCTCCTACGAGCAGTACTTC,CASRWTGGSYEQYF
-,TRBV18,TRBD1,TRBJ2-7,TGTGCCAGCTCAGCCGGACAGGGCACCTACGAGCAGTACTTC,CASSAGQGTYEQYF
-,TRBV30,TRBD2,TRBJ2-5,TGTGCCTGGAGTGTGGGAGGGGACCAAGAGACCCAGTACTTC,CAWSVGGDQETQYF
-,TRBV5-1,TRBD2,TRBJ2-1,TGCGCCAGCAGCCTGAGACCTAGCGGGGGATACAATGAGCAGTTCTTC,CASSLRPSGGYNEQFF
-,TRBV6-2/TRBV6-3,TRBD2,TRBJ2-3,TGTGCCAGCAGTTACCGGACTAGCGGACGCACAGATACGCAGTATTTT,CASSYRTSGRTDTQYF
-,TRBV3-1/TRBV3-2,-,TRBJ2-7,TGTGCCAGCAGCCAGTCACTGCGGGCGGGGGAGCAGTACTTC,CASSQSLRAGEQYF
-,TRBV2,-,TRBJ2-7,TGTGCCAGCAGCCCAGGAACCTACGAGCAGTACTTC,CASSPGTYEQYF
-,TRBV7-8,TRBD2,TRBJ2-7,TGTGCCAGCACCGCGAGGTCCCGACTAGCGCCGAGCTCCTACGAGCAGTACTTC,CASTARSRLAPSSYEQYF
-,TRBV5-4,TRBD1,TRBJ1-1,TGTGCCAGCAGGCCGCGACAGGGTCGAGATGACACTGAAGCTTTCTTT,CASRPRQGRDDTEAFF
-,TRBV7-9,TRBD1,TRBJ2-7,TGTGCCAGCAGCCCGGACAGGGGAGGGCAGTACTTC,CASSPDRGGQYF
-,TRBV30,-,TRBJ1-2,TGTGCCTGGAGTGTACATGAGGGCTACTATGGCTACACCTTC,CAWSVHEGYYGYTF
-,TRBV19,TRBD1,TRBJ1-6,TGTGCCAGTAGTCGAGGGGGGACAGGGTATAATTCACCCCTCCACTTT,CASSRGGTGYNSPLHF
-,TRBV11-2,TRBD2,TRBJ2-7,TGTGCCAGCAGCCACCCAGGACTAGCGCAGGGTTGGGAGCAGTACTTC,CASSHPGLAQGWEQYF
-,TRBV5-4,TRBD1,TRBJ1-3,TGTGCCAGCAGCCCGTCATCGGGAGGGGGCCGAAACACCATATATTTT,CASSPSSGGGRNTIYF
-,TRBV11-2,-,TRBJ2-3,TGTGCCAGCAGCTTAGGGAAACTAGTAGGGGATACGCAGTATTTT,CASSLGKLVGDTQYF
-,TRBV4-3,TRBD2,TRBJ2-1,TGCGCCAGCAGCCGACTCAAAGCGGGAGTTCTGTACAATGAGCAGTTCTTC,CASSRLKAGVLYNEQFF
-,TRBV5-5,-,TRBJ1-1,TGTGCCAGCAGCTTATACAGGAACACTGAAGCTTTCTTT,CASSLYRNTEAFF
-,TRBV6-1,-,TRBJ1-3,TGTGCCAGCAGTGAATCTTTGGGTACGGAGGCCCGCTCTGGAAACACCATATATTTT,CASSESLGTEARSGNTIYF
-,TRBV9,TRBD1,TRBJ2-1,TGTGCCAGCAGCTTCCGGGACAGGTCGTACAATGAGCAGTTCTTC,CASSFRDRSYNEQFF
-,TRBV19,-,TRBJ1-5,TGTGCCAGTACCCTACGGGAGGGGATTAATCAGCCCCAGCATTTT,CASTLREGINQPQHF
-,TRBV12-3/TRBV12-4,-,TRBJ1-5,TGTGCCAGCAGTTTTCAGGATCAGCCCCAGCATTTT,CASSFQDQPQHF
-,TRBV14,-,TRBJ2-3,TGTGCCAGCAGCCAAGATATCGCAGATACGCAGTATTTT,CASSQDIADTQYF
-,TRBV5-1,-,TRBJ1-4,TGCGCCAGCAGCCAACAGTCAACTAATGAAAAACTGTTTTTT,CASSQQSTNEKLFF
-,TRBV5-1,-,TRBJ2-1,TGCGCCAGCAGCTTGGTGATCGGAGGACCGGGGAATGAGCAGTTCTTC,CASSLVIGGPGNEQFF
-,TRBV6-5,-,TRBJ2-1,TGTGCCAGCAGTTATGACAGGAGCTCCTACAATGAGCAGTTCTTC,CASSYDRSSYNEQFF
-,TRBV4-1,TRBD1,TRBJ1-4,TGCGCCAGCAGCCAAGACGGACAGGGAGGAGAAAAACTGTTTTTT,CASSQDGQGGEKLFF
-,TRBV30,-,TRBJ1-1,TGTGCCTGGAGTAGAGGGTTGAACACTGAAGCTTTCTTT,CAWSRGLNTEAFF
-,TRBV4-1,-,TRBJ1-5,TGCGCCAGCAGCCAAGATGAGGTTAGCAATCAGCCCCAGCATTTT,CASSQDEVSNQPQHF
once,TRBV5-1,-,TRBJ2-5,TGCGCCAGCAGCCTCAAAATGGGGAGGGAGACCCAGTACTTC,CASSLKMGRETQYF
-,TRBV7-7,-,TRBJ2-2,TGTGCCAGCAGCGTTACAGGGACCGGGGAGCTGTTTTTT,CASSVTGTGELFF
-,TRBV5-1,-,TRBJ2-2,TGCGCCAGCAGAGACGGGAGCGGGGAGCTGTTTTTT,CASRDGSGELFF
-,TRBV7-6,TRBD2,TRBJ2-1,TGTGCCAGCAGCCCCCCGGGGGGTAGCGCCTACAATGAGCAGTTCTTC,CASSPPGGSAYNEQFF
-,TRBV5-4,-,TRBJ1-1,TGTGCCAGCAGCTTGGTAAGGCAGGGAGGTGAGGCTTTCTTT,CASSLVRQGGEAFF
-,TRBV30,TRBD1,TRBJ2-7,TGTGCCTGGAGTGCCTGGACAGGGGCCTACGAGCAGTACTTC,CAWSAWTGAYEQYF
-,TRBV5-1,TRBD2,TRBJ2-5,TGCGCCAGCAGCTCGGGACTAGCGGGAAAAGAGACCCAGTACTTC,CASSSGLAGKETQYF
-,TRBV13,-,TRBJ2-2,TGTGCCAGCAGCCCCTCGCGAGCCGGGGAGCTGTTTTTT,CASSPSRAGELFF
-,TRBV18,TRBD2,TRBJ2-7,TGTGCCAGCTCACGCGGGAGGGACTACGAGCAGTACTTC,CASSRGRDYEQYF
-,TRBV11-3,-,TRBJ2-1,TGTGCCAGCAGCTTAGGACGGGAGTACGGGGGAAATGAGCAGTTCTTC,CASSLGREYGGNEQFF
-,TRBV9,TRBD2,TRBJ2-1,TGTGCCAGCAACCCCGGGACTACGGCCGGATATGAGCAGTTCTTC,CASNPGTTAGYEQFF
-,TRBV24-1,-,TRBJ2-2,TGTGCCATACAGGTCCCGAACACCGGGGAGCTGTTTTTT,CAIQVPNTGELFF
-,TRBV29-1,TRBD2,TRBJ2-1,TGCAGCGTTGTCGGACTAGCGGGAAATCAGTTCTTC,CSVVGLAGNQFF
-,TRBV27,-,TRBJ2-3,TGTGCCAGCAGCCATCTGAGAGATACGCAGTATTTT,CASSHLRDTQYF
-,TRBV20-1,-,TRBJ1-2,TGCAGTGCTAGTCCGGGGGGGCGCGATGGCTACACCTTC,CSASPGGRDGYTF
-,TRBV19,-,TRBJ1-5,TGTGCCAGTAGTACGTACCGCGCGGAGAAGCCCCAGCATTTT,CASSTYRAEKPQHF
-,TRBV5-5,-,TRBJ1-2,TGTGCCAGCAGCCGGGACATAATCGTTTTCGTAGGCTACACCTTC,CASSRDIIVFVGYTF
-,TRBV18,-,TRBJ1-4,TGTGCCAGCTCACCACCCGGCGGGGGGGTAAATGAAAAACTGTTTTTT,CASSPPGGGVNEKLFF
-,TRBV27,TRBD2,TRBJ2-1,TGTGCCAGCAGTCTATCCCAGTGGGAGGGATACAATGAGCAGTTCTTC,CASSLSQWEGYNEQFF
-,TRBV5-8,-,TRBJ2-5,TGTGCCAGCAGCGGGGAGGGGGGATCGTGGGAGACCCAGTACTTC,CASSGEGGSWETQYF
once,TRBV29-1,-,TRBJ1-1,TGCAGCGTGGCGGACAGGAACACTGAAGCTTTCTTT,CSVADRNTEAFF
-,TRBV4-3,-,TRBJ1-1,TGCGCCAGCAGCCAAGATCTGGGGGGTTGGCAGGGCGAAGCTTTCTTT,CASSQDLGGWQGEAFF